Given below is one TCR beta chain in context. Assay: immunoSEQ multiplex PCR; the TCRdb copy retains only in-frame clones and omits some. Here the sample spans roughly 82,000 clones, nearly 96% being singletons. This entry is derived from a study of technical replicates of blood from a few donors. Germline CDR1 reads LNHDA; CDR2 reads SQIVND (reference sequence). Trimming removed 4 bases from V and 2 bases from J, with 8 bases in between. The CDR3 has 14 residues. This rearrangement joins TRBV19 to TRBJ1-4; D remains ambiguous. The sample taken for sequencing was T cells isolated from PBMCs. This TCR was recovered from a human donor in good health. This chain's CDR3 is CASSTLRTNEKLFF. For the CDR3, the DNA is TGTGCCAGTAGTACCCTACGGACTAATGAAAAACTGTTTTTT.